This TCR beta chain was identified during a study of T cell responses to AZD1222 COVID-19 vaccine. Regarding the study as a whole: Donors in the cohort were predominantly white British and more often female, and clonal diversity was possibly underestimated.

In regard to this clone: Its target is not known.

V lost 5 bases to trimming and J lost 1 base, with 12 bases between them. Germline loops: CDR1 MNHEY, CDR2 SVGAGI. The CDR3 has 14 residues. Here immunoSEQ multiplex PCR was the method, and the copy in TCRdb shows in-frame clones only, minus some. The sample consists of 90,000 to 130,000 clones, 70% to 90% of them appearing once. This receptor was obtained from an adult in good health. Sequenced here: peripheral blood, sampled on day 0 of AZD1222 vaccination. The chain joins TRBV6-5 to TRBJ2-7, with D possibly called TRBD1 or TRBD2 (5 bases each). The CDR3 DNA reads TGTGCCAGCAGTATGGGGGACGGGTCCTACGAGCAGTACTTC. Translated, it gives CASSMGDGSYEQYF.